This entry is about one T cell receptor (beta chain). Across 24 US areas, participants ranged in age from roughly 18 to 95 years. The source of the sample is a study of blood T cell repertoires in COVID-19. Study background: Samples of COVID-19 (acute and convalescent) were obtained from the United States, Italy and Spain.

Germline CDR1 and CDR2: SEHNR and FQNEAQ (reference sequence). This CDR3 is built from 11 residues. V shed 4 bases and J shed 2 bases, with 2 bases lying between them. Methods used by the authors: The assay estimated nucleated cells by amplifying reference gene primers. The protocol was immunoSEQ multiplex PCR, while the TCRdb copy is restricted to in-frame clones and leaves out a portion. The V and J calls and clone size were taken over from that table, and D and trimming were inferred from the DNA. The data contain just over 300,000 clones, around 89% of them singletons. The chain recombines TRBV7-9 with TRBJ2-5; unclear D gene. The sample taken for sequencing was PBMCs or T cells enriched from blood (not recorded which). The TCR originated in a woman between 18 and 30 years old with acute COVID-19. The CDR3 coding sequence is TGTGCCAGCAGCTCGCAAGAGACCCAGTACTTC. This gives the protein CASSSQETQYF.